A selection of T cell receptor beta chains follows, all from one sample in a study of blood T cell repertoires in COVID-19. Produced via immunoSEQ multiplex PCR; TCRdb's table is partial and in-frame only. The sample has 300,000 or so clones; 80% to 95% are singletons. Sequenced: PBMCs or T cells enriched from blood (not recorded which). These receptors were obtained from a woman between 25 and 40 years old who had recovered from COVID-19. Both conserved end residues are part of each CDR3. D genes are given only for firm matches. Not every row has a clone size; where given, it reads once, few, many or a size class.

j_call | v_call | d_call | clone_size | cdr3_nt | cdr3_aa
TRBJ1-2 | TRBV30 | - | - | TGTGCCTGGAGACTCAGGGCGGACTATGGCTACACCTTC | CAWRLRADYGYTF
TRBJ2-7 | TRBV6-2/TRBV6-3 | - | - | TGTGCCAGCAGTTACCAGGGTCTCTACGAGCAGTACTTC | CASSYQGLYEQYF
TRBJ1-2 | TRBV19 | - | once | TGTGCCAGTAGTATAGAGGCAGGCTATGGCTACACCTTC | CASSIEAGYGYTF
TRBJ1-1 | TRBV10-3 | TRBD1 | - | TGTGCCATCAGAGCTCCCCGGGGACAGGGGGCGCGGGGGTACGGCACTGAAGCTTTCTTT | CAIRAPRGQGARGYGTEAFF
TRBJ2-1 | TRBV7-9 | TRBD2 | - | TGTGCCAGCAGCTCGGGACTAGCGGCCAATGAGCAGTTCTTC | CASSSGLAANEQFF
TRBJ1-6 | TRBV28 | - | once | TGTGCCAGCAGTTTGGACAGTTCGTTTTCACCCCTCCACTTT | CASSLDSSFSPLHF
TRBJ1-6 | TRBV5-1 | - | - | TGCGCCAGCAGCTTACAGGCGACGCCGAATTCACCCCTCCACTTT | CASSLQATPNSPLHF
TRBJ1-5 | TRBV5-1 | TRBD1 | - | TGCGCCAGCAGCACAGGGGGAAATCAGCCCCAGCATTTT | CASSTGGNQPQHF
TRBJ2-5 | TRBV7-3 | - | - | TGTGCCAGCAGCCAGGAGCAGGGGAGCTGGGAGACCCAGTACTTC | CASSQEQGSWETQYF
TRBJ1-5 | TRBV3-1/TRBV3-2 | - | - | TGTGCCAGCAGCCGGCAGAGCAATCAGCCCCAGCATTTT | CASSRQSNQPQHF
TRBJ2-3 | TRBV5-4 | - | - | TGTGCCAGCAGCTTGGACTATCCCGATACGCAGTATTTT | CASSLDYPDTQYF
TRBJ2-1 | TRBV18 | TRBD1 | - | TGTGCCAGCTCACCACCGACAGGGGATTACAATGAGCAGTTCTTC | CASSPPTGDYNEQFF
TRBJ2-7 | TRBV4-3 | - | - | TGCGCCAGCAGCCCGTACCGGGGAGGTTCCTACGAGCAGTACTTC | CASSPYRGGSYEQYF
TRBJ2-5 | TRBV11-2 | TRBD1 | - | TGTGCCAGCAGCTTTCTTGGGACAGGGCGTGAGACCCAGTACTTC | CASSFLGTGRETQYF
TRBJ2-1 | TRBV18 | - | - | TGTGCCAGCTCACCGGTTCAGTGGGGCGGCGCATCGAATGAGCAGTTCTTC | CASSPVQWGGASNEQFF
TRBJ2-1 | TRBV30 | - | - | TGTGCCTGGAGTGTCGGGGGTTATGAGCAGTTCTTC | CAWSVGGYEQFF
TRBJ2-3 | TRBV27 | TRBD2 | - | TGTGCCAGCAGCAGGCTAGCGGGATTTCCCACAGATACGCAGTATTTT | CASSRLAGFPTDTQYF
TRBJ1-6 | TRBV19 | - | - | TGTGCCAAAAATTCCGGGGGAAACTCACCCCTCCACTTT | CAKNSGGNSPLHF
TRBJ1-5 | TRBV20-1 | TRBD1 | - | TGCAGTGCTAGTCCGGGACAGGGACCCTACCCCCCGAATCAGCCCCAGCATTTT | CSASPGQGPYPPNQPQHF
TRBJ1-5 | TRBV19 | - | - | TGTGCCAGTAGTATTCGGCTAGGGGACAATCAGCCCCAGCATTTT | CASSIRLGDNQPQHF
TRBJ1-5 | TRBV19 | - | - | TGTGCCAGTAGTGACACCAGCAATCAGCCCCAGCATTTT | CASSDTSNQPQHF
TRBJ2-1 | TRBV7-2 | TRBD1 | - | TGTGCCAGCAGCTTAGAGACCGGGACAGGGGGCAATGAGCAGTTCTTC | CASSLETGTGGNEQFF
TRBJ2-1 | TRBV5-1 | TRBD2 | - | TGCGCCAGCAGCCTATTGACTAGCGGGAGTTACAATGAGCAGTTCTTC | CASSLLTSGSYNEQFF
TRBJ2-1 | TRBV2 | TRBD2 | - | TGTGCCAGCAGTTCGACCGGGACTAGCGGGAGTGAGCAGTTCTTC | CASSSTGTSGSEQFF
TRBJ2-2 | TRBV2 | TRBD2 | few | TGTGCCAGCAACCGCAGGACTAGTGGGACCGGGGAGCTGTTTTTT | CASNRRTSGTGELFF
TRBJ2-7 | TRBV28 | TRBD2 | - | TGTGCCAGCAGTTCCCCACTAGCGGGAGGGGCCTACGAGCAGTACTTC | CASSSPLAGGAYEQYF
TRBJ2-4 | TRBV11-2 | TRBD2 | - | TGTGCCAGCAGCTTACGCGGGAGTAACGGAGCCAAAAACATTCAGTACTTC | CASSLRGSNGAKNIQYF
TRBJ2-7 | TRBV6-4 | TRBD2 | - | TGTGCCAGCAGTGACTTGTTAGCGGGAGGTTCCTACGAGCAGTACTTC | CASSDLLAGGSYEQYF
TRBJ2-1 | TRBV7-2 | - | - | TGTGCCAGCAGCCAAAGCGCGAGCTCCTACAATGAGCAGTTCTTC | CASSQSASSYNEQFF
TRBJ2-7 | TRBV6-5 | - | - | TGTGCCAGCGGAAGGAGTACCTACGAGCAGTACTTC | CASGRSTYEQYF
TRBJ1-6 | TRBV25-1 | - | - | TGTGCCAGCAGTGAATCTTATTCACCCCTCCACTTT | CASSESYSPLHF
TRBJ2-7 | TRBV4-2 | - | many | TGTGCCAGCAGCCAAGAGGTGGGAGAAGCCTACGAGCAGTACTTC | CASSQEVGEAYEQYF
TRBJ2-2 | TRBV5-1 | - | - | TGCGCCAGCAGCTTGGAGACAGTCACCAACACCGGGGAGCTGTTTTTT | CASSLETVTNTGELFF
TRBJ2-1 | TRBV28 | - | - | TGTGCCAGCAGTTTAATAGTTCTGGGGAGCGCTCCGCACAATGAGCAGTTCTTC | CASSLIVLGSAPHNEQFF
TRBJ2-7 | TRBV15 | TRBD1 | - | TGTGCCACCAGCACACGGACAGGGGGCGTTCGGTACGAGCAGTACTTC | CATSTRTGGVRYEQYF
TRBJ1-5 | TRBV6-5 | - | once | TGTGCCAGCGGAAGATCCAGGGGATCGCCCCAGCATTTT | CASGRSRGSPQHF
TRBJ2-5 | TRBV2 | TRBD2 | - | TGTGCCGTTCGGTCTAGCGGGGGGTCGCTCCAAGAGACCCAGTACTTC | CAVRSSGGSLQETQYF
TRBJ2-7 | TRBV23-1 | - | once | TGCGCCAGCAGTCACACGTCTCAGGGTTTC | CASSHTSQGF
TRBJ2-1 | TRBV2 | TRBD1 | few | TGTGCCAGCAGTGCCCAGACAGGGGTTGGGAACAATGAGCAGTTCTTC | CASSAQTGVGNNEQFF
TRBJ2-7 | TRBV4-3 | TRBD2 | - | TGCGCCAGCAGCCAAGAAATCGGGAGGATGGACGAGCAGTACTTC | CASSQEIGRMDEQYF
TRBJ2-5 | TRBV11-2 | TRBD2 | - | TGTGCCAGCAGCCTACGACCTAGCGGGAGTATTGGCCAGACCCAGTACTTC | CASSLRPSGSIGQTQYF
TRBJ1-5 | TRBV30 | TRBD1 | - | TGTGCCTGGAGTGTTCGGACAGGGTGGAGGGAGCCCCAGCATTTT | CAWSVRTGWREPQHF
TRBJ2-3 | TRBV4-3 | TRBD2 | - | TGCGCCAGCAGCCAATCCCCGGGACTAGCGGCCACAGATACGCAGTATTTT | CASSQSPGLAATDTQYF
TRBJ2-3 | TRBV7-3 | TRBD2 | - | TGTGCCAGCAGCAGCGGGAGGGCGCGCACAGATACGCAGTATTTT | CASSSGRARTDTQYF
TRBJ1-5 | TRBV5-8 | - | - | TGTGCCAGCAGCTTGTACGGGTTCGGGGAACAGCCCCAGCATTTT | CASSLYGFGEQPQHF
TRBJ2-7 | TRBV14 | TRBD2 | - | TGTGCCAGCAGCCAAACTAGCGAATCGAACGAGCAGTACTTC | CASSQTSESNEQYF
TRBJ1-5 | TRBV24-1 | - | - | TGTGCCACCGGAAAGCGTGGGGCAGGGGACAATCAGCCCCAGCATTTT | CATGKRGAGDNQPQHF
TRBJ1-5 | TRBV18 | - | - | TGTGCCAGCTCACCACCCCAGGGAAATCAGCCCCAGCATTTT | CASSPPQGNQPQHF
TRBJ2-3 | TRBV4-3 | - | few | TGCGCCAGCAGCCAAGATGAGGCCAGGGGGGTAGATACGCAGTATTTT | CASSQDEARGVDTQYF
TRBJ1-2 | TRBV5-4 | - | - | TGTGCCAGCAGCCTCGCCGGTGGCTACACCTTC | CASSLAGGYTF
TRBJ2-1 | TRBV5-4 | TRBD1 | - | TGTGCCAGCAGCTTCAACAGGGGGCGCGAGGTTTGGATCTTC | CASSFNRGREVWIF
TRBJ2-5 | TRBV5-4 | TRBD2 | - | TGTGCCAGCAGCTCAAGGACTAGCGGACAAGAGACCCAGTACTTC | CASSSRTSGQETQYF
TRBJ2-3 | TRBV7-9 | - | - | TGTGCCAGCAGCTTAGGCAGATACACAGATACGCAGTATTTT | CASSLGRYTDTQYF
TRBJ1-1 | TRBV28 | - | - | TGTGCCAGCGATGTGTTGGTCGGCAGTTTGGGAGGCACTGAAGCTTTCTTT | CASDVLVGSLGGTEAFF
TRBJ2-7 | TRBV6-5 | TRBD2 | - | TGTGCCAGCAGTTACCTCAGAGCGGGAGGAAAGGCCGAGCAGTACTTC | CASSYLRAGGKAEQYF
TRBJ2-2 | TRBV19 | TRBD1 | - | TGTGCCAGTAGTGCGACAGGGGGCGCGGGAACCGGGGAGCTGTTTTTT | CASSATGGAGTGELFF